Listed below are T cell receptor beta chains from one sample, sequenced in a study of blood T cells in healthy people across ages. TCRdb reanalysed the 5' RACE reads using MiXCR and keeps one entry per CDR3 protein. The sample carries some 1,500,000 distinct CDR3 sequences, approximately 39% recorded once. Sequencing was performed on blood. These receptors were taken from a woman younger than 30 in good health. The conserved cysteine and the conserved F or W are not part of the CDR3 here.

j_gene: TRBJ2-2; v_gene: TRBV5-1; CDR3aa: ASSFGGQNTGELF
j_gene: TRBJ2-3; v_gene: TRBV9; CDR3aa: ASSVVGLSTDTQY
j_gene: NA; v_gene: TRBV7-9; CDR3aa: ASSIGQGFHEQY
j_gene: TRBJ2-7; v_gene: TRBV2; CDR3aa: ASRVNRAGFNEQY
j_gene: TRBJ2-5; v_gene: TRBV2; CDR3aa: ASSPGLAIGAGETQY
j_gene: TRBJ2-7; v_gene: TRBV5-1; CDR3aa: ASSSGLGYEQY
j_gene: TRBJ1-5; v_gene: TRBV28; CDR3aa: ASSFPDRNNQPQH
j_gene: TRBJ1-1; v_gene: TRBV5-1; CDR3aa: ASSTSTGGSNTEAF
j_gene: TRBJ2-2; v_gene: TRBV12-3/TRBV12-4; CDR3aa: ASSLALKWDRGNTGELF
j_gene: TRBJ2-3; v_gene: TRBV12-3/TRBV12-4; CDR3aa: ASSPRPSQEETDTQY
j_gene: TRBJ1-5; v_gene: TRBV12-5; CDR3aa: ASQHRASQPQH
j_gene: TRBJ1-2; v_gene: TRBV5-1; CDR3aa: ASSPGQGYSGYT
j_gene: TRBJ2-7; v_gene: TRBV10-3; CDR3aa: AISYSTPDEQY
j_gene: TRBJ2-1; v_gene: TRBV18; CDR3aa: ASSPQGAGDEQF
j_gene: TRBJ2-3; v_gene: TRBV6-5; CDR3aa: ASTRTGGTQY
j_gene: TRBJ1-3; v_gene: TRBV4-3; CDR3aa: ASSQEGLVGNTIY
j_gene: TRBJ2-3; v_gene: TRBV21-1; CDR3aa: ASSKNVAGSGADTQY
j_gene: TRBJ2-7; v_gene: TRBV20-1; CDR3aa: SAGQGSEQY
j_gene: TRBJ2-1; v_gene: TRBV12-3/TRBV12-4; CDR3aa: ASSLPSGSLNNEQF
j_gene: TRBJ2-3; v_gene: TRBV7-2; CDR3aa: ASIPPWRDTQY